These T cell receptor beta chains were read from a single sample in a study of blood T cell repertoires in COVID-19. This table comes from immunoSEQ multiplex PCR, and its TCRdb copy is limited to in-frame clones, with some not included. This sample has fewer than 250,000 clones; 70% to 85% occur once, and the top ten carry over 10%. Sequenced input: peripheral blood. These receptors originate from a woman between 50 and 59 years old with acute or convalescent COVID-19. CDR3s include the opening cysteine and the closing phenylalanine or tryptophan. The D gene is left open where the match is weak. The size entry is marked missing in some rows and otherwise reads once, few, many or a size class.

CAWSVMGPRGIEAFF,TGTGCCTGGAGTGTAATGGGCCCCAGGGGCATAGAAGCTTTCTTT,TRBJ1-1,TRBV30,.,.
CASSYGASRGSYEQYF,TGTGCCAGCAGTTACGGGGCATCGCGGGGCTCCTACGAGCAGTACTTC,TRBJ2-7,TRBV6-2/TRBV6-3,once,.
CASSTPRGGVEAFF,TGTGCCAGCAGCACCCCCCGGGGGGGAGTTGAAGCTTTCTTT,TRBJ1-1,TRBV27,.,.
CASSPQLMGEANNEQFF,TGTGCCAGCTCACCACAACTGATGGGGGAGGCCAACAATGAGCAGTTCTTC,TRBJ2-1,TRBV18,.,.
CASSFLAGHYTDTQYF,TGTGCCAGCAGTTTTCTAGCGGGGCATTACACAGATACGCAGTATTTT,TRBJ2-3,TRBV28,.,TRBD2
CASSLWGAHEKLFF,TGTGCCAGCAGTTTATGGGGGGCGCACGAAAAACTGTTTTTT,TRBJ1-4,TRBV28,few,.
CASKPSGLTSYEQYF,TGTGCCAGCAAGCCTAGCGGTTTGACCTCCTACGAGCAGTACTTC,TRBJ2-7,TRBV27,.,TRBD2
CASKPDRAVAGELFF,TGTGCCAGCAAGCCCGACAGGGCGGTCGCCGGGGAGCTGTTTTTT,TRBJ2-2,TRBV27,.,TRBD1
CATSAPLGPTNYGYTF,TGTGCCACCAGTGCCCCCCTCGGTCCGACTAACTATGGCTACACCTTC,TRBJ1-2,TRBV24-1,.,.
CASSFTPLRGQGYTF,TGCGCCAGCAGCTTCACACCGTTACGAGGGCAGGGCTACACCTTC,TRBJ1-2,TRBV5-1,once,.
CASSGSQGARNTEAFF,TGTGCCAGCAGTGGGTCCCAGGGGGCGCGGAACACTGAAGCTTTCTTT,TRBJ1-1,TRBV6-1,.,TRBD1
CSVELWRKDTGELFF,TGCAGCGTTGAGTTATGGAGGAAGGACACCGGGGAGCTGTTTTTT,TRBJ2-2,TRBV29-1,.,.
CATLQGDQGYQETQYF,TGTGCCACCTTACAGGGGGACCAAGGGTACCAAGAGACCCAGTACTTC,TRBJ2-5,TRBV10-3,.,TRBD1
CASSAPGLRAEKLFF,TGTGCCAGTAGTGCTCCGGGACTCCGGGCGGAAAAACTGTTTTTT,TRBJ1-4,TRBV19,.,.
CASSLGGGRQPQHF,TGTGCCAGTAGTCTCGGCGGCGGGCGGCAGCCCCAGCATTTT,TRBJ1-5,TRBV19,.,.
CASSLVVGESGELFF,TGTGCCAGCAGCTTGGTGGTTGGGGAGTCCGGGGAGCTGTTTTTT,TRBJ2-2,TRBV5-4,.,.
CASRIGNYEQYF,TGTGCCAGCAGGATCGGGAACTACGAGCAGTACTTC,TRBJ2-7,TRBV28,.,.
CASSLGSTEAFF,TGTGCCAGCAGTTTAGGGAGCACTGAAGCTTTCTTT,TRBJ1-1,TRBV28,.,.
CASSSLDRSNQPQHF,TGTGCCAGCAGTTCTCTGGACAGGAGCAATCAGCCCCAGCATTTT,TRBJ1-5,TRBV6-6,.,TRBD1
CSVEDPDTHTEAFF,TGCAGCGTTGAAGACCCGGACACTCACACTGAAGCTTTCTTT,TRBJ1-1,TRBV29-1,.,.
CASSLRQGHSPLHF,TGTGCCAGCAGCTTAAGACAGGGTCATTCACCCCTCCACTTT,TRBJ1-6,TRBV5-6,.,TRBD1
CATSALSTSGMYNEQFF,TGTGCCACCAGTGCCCTATCGACTAGCGGGATGTACAATGAGCAGTTCTTC,TRBJ2-1,TRBV24-1,.,TRBD2
CASGGYSRPTGELFF,TGTGCCAGCGGAGGCTATTCGAGACCTACCGGGGAGCTGTTTTTT,TRBJ2-2,TRBV25-1,few,.
CASSYGQGLEETQYF,TGTGCCAGCAGTTATGGCCAGGGGTTAGAAGAGACCCAGTACTTC,TRBJ2-5,TRBV6-2/TRBV6-3,.,.
CASSKTGEAFF,TGTGCCAGTAGTAAAACAGGTGAAGCTTTCTTT,TRBJ1-1,TRBV19,.,.
CASRSAGQGGYEQYF,TGTGCCAGCAGATCTGCGGGACAGGGAGGCTACGAGCAGTACTTC,TRBJ2-7,TRBV28,.,TRBD1
CASMSIQGYGYEQYF,TGTGCCAGCATGAGTATTCAGGGGTACGGCTACGAGCAGTACTTC,TRBJ2-7,TRBV6-5,.,.
CATSPLGRAGGNEKLFF,TGTGCCACCAGCCCACTGGGGAGAGCAGGTGGGAATGAAAAACTGTTTTTT,TRBJ1-4,TRBV15,once,.
CASSSKTSGSAGANVLTF,TGTGCCAGCAGCTCGAAGACTAGCGGGAGCGCTGGGGCCAACGTCCTGACTTTC,TRBJ2-6,TRBV5-4,.,TRBD2
CASSPVEAPQPQHF,TGTGCCAGCAGTCCAGTAGAGGCTCCTCAGCCCCAGCATTTT,TRBJ1-5,TRBV7-2,.,.
CASSTRLTGKSSGANVLTF,TGTGCCAGTAGTACCCGGTTAACAGGGAAAAGCTCTGGGGCCAACGTCCTGACTTTC,TRBJ2-6,TRBV19,once,.
CASSQSGYTGELFF,TGTGCCAGCAGTCAGAGCGGTTACACCGGGGAGCTGTTTTTT,TRBJ2-2,TRBV6-6,.,.
CASSQDTGGVQSGYGYTF,TGTGCCAGCAGCCAGGATACAGGGGGCGTTCAGTCGGGCTATGGCTACACCTTC,TRBJ1-2,TRBV3-1/TRBV3-2,many,TRBD1
CSAREDHEQFF,TGCAGTGCTAGGGAGGATCATGAGCAGTTCTTC,TRBJ2-1,TRBV20-1,few,.
CASSRTVNEKLFF,TGTGCCAGCAGTCGGACAGTGAATGAAAAACTGTTTTTT,TRBJ1-4,TRBV6-4,.,.
CASGGHSSYEQYF,TGTGCCAGCGGGGGACATTCCTCCTACGAGCAGTACTTC,TRBJ2-7,TRBV6-5,.,.
CASSMGHRSGNTIYF,TGTGCCAGTAGCATGGGGCACCGCTCTGGAAACACCATATATTTT,TRBJ1-3,TRBV19,.,.
CAWSRGERNTGELFF,TGTGCCTGGAGTCGGGGGGAGCGGAACACCGGGGAGCTGTTTTTT,TRBJ2-2,TRBV30,.,TRBD2
CASRTGQGSYEQYF,TGTGCCAGCAGAACGGGACAGGGCTCCTACGAGCAGTACTTC,TRBJ2-7,TRBV7-2,.,TRBD1
CASSLRIDTQYF,TGTGCCAGCAGTCTGAGGATAGATACGCAGTATTTT,TRBJ2-3,TRBV28,.,.
CACKEDRFSGNTIYF,TGTGCCTGCAAGGAGGACCGTTTCTCTGGAAACACCATATATTTT,TRBJ1-3,TRBV6-5,.,.
CASSPWDRSFGYTF,TGTGCCAGCAGTCCGTGGGACAGGTCCTTTGGCTACACCTTC,TRBJ1-2,TRBV27,.,TRBD1
CASSLPSGGPYF,TGTGCCAGCAGCCTACCGAGCGGGGGTCCGTACTTC,TRBJ2-7,TRBV11-2,once,TRBD2
CASSEAEGSGHEQFF,TGCGCCAGCAGTGAGGCGGAGGGGAGTGGGCATGAGCAGTTCTTC,TRBJ2-1,TRBV10-2,.,.
CATSDFFDNGGELFF,TGTGCCACCAGTGATTTTTTCGACAACGGCGGGGAGCTGTTTTTT,TRBJ2-2,TRBV24-1,.,.
CASSKGQGAGTGELFF,TGTGCCAGTAGTAAGGGACAGGGGGCAGGCACCGGGGAGCTGTTTTTT,TRBJ2-2,TRBV19,few,TRBD1
CASSMDHGAGELFF,TGTGCCAGCAGTATGGACCACGGGGCCGGGGAGCTGTTTTTT,TRBJ2-2,TRBV6-5,.,.
CASSHPAGIYGYTF,TGCGCCAGCAGCCACCCGGCGGGGATCTATGGCTACACCTTC,TRBJ1-2,TRBV4-1,.,.
CASSPNYEQYF,TGTGCCAGCAGCCCCAACTACGAGCAGTACTTC,TRBJ2-7,TRBV6-6,.,.
CASSFGGSTDTQYF,TGTGCCAGCAGTTTTGGCGGGAGCACAGATACGCAGTATTTT,TRBJ2-3,TRBV28,few,.
CASSVVGEGGTDTQYF,TGTGCCAGCAGCGTAGTGGGGGAGGGTGGCACAGATACGCAGTATTTT,TRBJ2-3,TRBV9,.,TRBD2
CATSRDDRVRELFF,TGTGCCACCAGCAGAGATGACAGGGTGAGGGAGCTGTTTTTT,TRBJ2-2,TRBV15,.,TRBD1
CASSSRLAGELFF,TGTGCCAGCAGCTCAAGACTAGCCGGGGAGCTGTTTTTT,TRBJ2-2,TRBV5-4,.,.
CASSSGGRTEAFF,TGTGCCAGCAGTTCAGGGGGTAGGACTGAAGCTTTCTTT,TRBJ1-1,TRBV6-6,.,TRBD1